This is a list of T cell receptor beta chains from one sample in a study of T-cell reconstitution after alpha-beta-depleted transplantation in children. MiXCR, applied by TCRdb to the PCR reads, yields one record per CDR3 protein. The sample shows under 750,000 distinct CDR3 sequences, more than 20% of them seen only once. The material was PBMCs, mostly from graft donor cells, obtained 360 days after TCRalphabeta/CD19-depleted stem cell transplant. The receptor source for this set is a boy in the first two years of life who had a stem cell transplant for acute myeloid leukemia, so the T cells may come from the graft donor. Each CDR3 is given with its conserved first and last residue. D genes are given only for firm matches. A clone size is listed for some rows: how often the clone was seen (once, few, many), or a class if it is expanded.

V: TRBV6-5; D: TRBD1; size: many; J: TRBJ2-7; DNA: TGTGCCAGCAGTTTCGCTTGGACAGGGGGTCGATACGAGCAGTACTTC; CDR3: CASSFAWTGGRYEQYF
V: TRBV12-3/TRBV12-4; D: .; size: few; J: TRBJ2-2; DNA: TGTGCCAGCAGTTCCCGACACAACACCGGGGAGCTGTTTTTT; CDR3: CASSSRHNTGELFF
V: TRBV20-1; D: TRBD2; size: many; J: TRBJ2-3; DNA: TGCAGTGCTAGGGTTAGCGGGGGGGCCAGAGATACGCAGTATTTT; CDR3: CSARVSGGARDTQYF
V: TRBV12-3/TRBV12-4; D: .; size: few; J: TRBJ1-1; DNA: TGTGCCAGCAGTTTAGACAAGGCCACTGAAGCTTTCTTT; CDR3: CASSLDKATEAFF
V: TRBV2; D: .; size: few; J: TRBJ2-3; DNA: TGTGCCAGCCGGACGAATACGCAGTATTTT; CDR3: CASRTNTQYF
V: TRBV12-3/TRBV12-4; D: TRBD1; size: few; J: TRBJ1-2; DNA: TGTGCCAGCAGTTCGACCGGGACAGGGAGCGATGGCTACACCTTC; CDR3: CASSSTGTGSDGYTF
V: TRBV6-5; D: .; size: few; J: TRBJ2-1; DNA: TGTGCCAGCAGTTACGACCGAAGCTCCTACAATGAGCAGTTCTTC; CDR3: CASSYDRSSYNEQFF
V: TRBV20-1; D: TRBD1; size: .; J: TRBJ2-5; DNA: TGCAGCGCTTTTAAAGGACAGGGGAACCAAGAGACCCAGTACTTC; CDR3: CSAFKGQGNQETQYF
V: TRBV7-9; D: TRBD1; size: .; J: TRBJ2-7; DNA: TGTGCCAGCATATCTGACAGGGGAAACGAGCAGTACTTC; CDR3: CASISDRGNEQYF
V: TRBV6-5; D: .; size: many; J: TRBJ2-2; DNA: TGTGCCAGCGGGGCAGACAGTAACACCGGGGAGCTGTTTTTT; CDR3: CASGADSNTGELFF
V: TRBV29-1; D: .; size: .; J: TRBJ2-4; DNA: TGCAGCGTCGCTGGATCCCCAAACATTCAGTACTTC; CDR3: CSVAGSPNIQYF
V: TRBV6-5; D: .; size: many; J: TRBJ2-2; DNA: TGTGCCAGCAGTTATTGGGTACAGTCCCTGAACACCGGGGAGCTGTTTTTT; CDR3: CASSYWVQSLNTGELFF
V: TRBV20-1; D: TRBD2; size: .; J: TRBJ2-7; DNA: TGCAGTGCTAGCGGGAGGTCCTACGAGCAGTACTTC; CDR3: CSASGRSYEQYF
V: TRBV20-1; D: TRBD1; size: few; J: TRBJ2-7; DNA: TGCAGTGCTAAAGTGGGTGGGACAGGGGACTACGAGCAGTACTTC; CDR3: CSAKVGGTGDYEQYF
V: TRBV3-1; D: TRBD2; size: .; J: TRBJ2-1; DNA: TGTGCCAGCAGCCCATTGGGACTAGCGGGGAGTTACAATGAGCAGTTCTTC; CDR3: CASSPLGLAGSYNEQFF
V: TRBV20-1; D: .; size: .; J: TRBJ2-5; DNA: TGCAGTGCCCGACCGTCTACAGGTAGCCAAGAGACCCAGTACTTC; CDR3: CSARPSTGSQETQYF
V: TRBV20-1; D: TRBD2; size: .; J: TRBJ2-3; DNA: TGCAGTGCTAGCACTAGCGGGGGCGCAGATACGCAGTATTTT; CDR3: CSASTSGGADTQYF
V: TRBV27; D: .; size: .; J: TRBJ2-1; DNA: TGTGCCAGCAGTTTATACCTGGATATTAGGGGGCAGTTCTTC; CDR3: CASSLYLDIRGQFF
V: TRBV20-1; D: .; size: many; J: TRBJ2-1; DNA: TGCAGTGCTAGGCGAGGGGCCAGCTACAATGAGCAGTTCTTC; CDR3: CSARRGASYNEQFF
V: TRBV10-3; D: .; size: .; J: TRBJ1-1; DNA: TGTGCCATCACCCCCACGAGTCACTTGAACACTGAAGCTTTCTTT; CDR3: CAITPTSHLNTEAFF
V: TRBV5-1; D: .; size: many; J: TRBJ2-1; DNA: TGTGCCAGCAGTTTAGGTCATGAGCAGTTCTTC; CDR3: CASSLGHEQFF
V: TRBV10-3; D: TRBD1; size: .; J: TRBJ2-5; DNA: TGTGCCATCAGACGAGGGACAGGAGCTCAAGAGACCCAGTACTTC; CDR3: CAIRRGTGAQETQYF
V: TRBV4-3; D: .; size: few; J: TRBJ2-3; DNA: TGCGCCAGCAGCCAAGGGACCACGAGGTCAGATACGCAGTATTTT; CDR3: CASSQGTTRSDTQYF
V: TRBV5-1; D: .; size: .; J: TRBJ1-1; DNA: TGCGCCAGCAGCCCTCGAGAGGGGGACACTGAAGCTTTCTTT; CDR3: CASSPREGDTEAFF
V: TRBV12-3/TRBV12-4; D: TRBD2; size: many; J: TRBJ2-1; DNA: TGTGCCAGCAGGTCTAGCGGGGACTCCTACAATGAGCAGTTCTTC; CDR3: CASRSSGDSYNEQFF
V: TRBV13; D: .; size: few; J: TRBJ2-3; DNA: TGTGCCAGCAGCTTTATCTCTACGAGGGATACGCAGTATTTT; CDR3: CASSFISTRDTQYF
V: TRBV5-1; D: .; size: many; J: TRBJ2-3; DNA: TGCGCCAGCAGCTTGGAGGGCAATTTTGATACGCAGTATTTT; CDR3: CASSLEGNFDTQYF
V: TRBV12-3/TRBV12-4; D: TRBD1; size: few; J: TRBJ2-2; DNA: TGTGCCAGCAGTACCCGGGACAGGGGGGCCGGGGAGCTGTTTTTT; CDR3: CASSTRDRGAGELFF
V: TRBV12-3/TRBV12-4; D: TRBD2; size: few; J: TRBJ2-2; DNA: TGTGCCAGCAGTGCTTGGACTAGTTACGGCGGGGAGCTGTTTTTT; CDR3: CASSAWTSYGGELFF
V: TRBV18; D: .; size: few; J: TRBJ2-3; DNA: TGTGCCAGCTCACCTAGAGGGACGGCTAGCACAGATACGCAGTATTTT; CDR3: CASSPRGTASTDTQYF
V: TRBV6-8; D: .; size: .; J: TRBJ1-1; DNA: TGTGCCAGCAGATACCAGGACAGCTCGAACACTGAAGCTTTCTTT; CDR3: CASRYQDSSNTEAFF
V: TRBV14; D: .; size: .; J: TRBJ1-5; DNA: TGTGCCAGCAGCGAGGCAGATACGCAGCATTTT; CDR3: CASSEADTQHF
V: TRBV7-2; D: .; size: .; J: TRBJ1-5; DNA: TGTGCCAGCAGCTTCAGGGCTAGTCAGCCCCAGCATTTT; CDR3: CASSFRASQPQHF
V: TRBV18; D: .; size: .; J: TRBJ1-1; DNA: TGTGCCAGCTCACTCCAGGGAAGGGCCCTCGAAGCTTTCTTT; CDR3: CASSLQGRALEAFF
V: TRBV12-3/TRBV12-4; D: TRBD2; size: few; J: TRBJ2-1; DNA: TGTGCCAGCAGTTTCGGAGCGGGGGGCCCCAATGAGCAGTTCTTC; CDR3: CASSFGAGGPNEQFF
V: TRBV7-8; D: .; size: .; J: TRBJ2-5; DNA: TGTGCCAGCAACCGCAGGGGTTTAGAAGAGGAGACCCAGTACTTC; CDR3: CASNRRGLEEETQYF
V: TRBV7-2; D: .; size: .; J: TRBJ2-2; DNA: TGTGCCAGCAGCTTAGACAGGACCGGGGAGCTGTTTTTT; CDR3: CASSLDRTGELFF
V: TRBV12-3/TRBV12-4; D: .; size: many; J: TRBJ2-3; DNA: TGTGCCAGCAGTTACTTGACTAGCACAGATACGCAGTATTTT; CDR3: CASSYLTSTDTQYF
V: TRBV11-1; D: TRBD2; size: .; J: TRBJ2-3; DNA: TGTGCCAGCAGCTTCCCTCCTAGCGGTTCTACAGATACGCAGTATTTT; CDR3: CASSFPPSGSTDTQYF
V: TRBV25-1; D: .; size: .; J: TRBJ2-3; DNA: TGTGCCAGCAGTGAAGATTTGGGGCCGTCAGATACGCAGTATTTT; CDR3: CASSEDLGPSDTQYF
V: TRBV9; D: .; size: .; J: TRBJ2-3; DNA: TGTGCCAGCAGCGTAGGCGCGACAGACGACACAGATACGCAGTATTTT; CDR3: CASSVGATDDTDTQYF
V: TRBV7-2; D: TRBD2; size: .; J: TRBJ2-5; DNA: TGTGCCAGCAGCGACGCTAGCGGGGGGACCCAAGAGACCCAGTACTTC; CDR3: CASSDASGGTQETQYF
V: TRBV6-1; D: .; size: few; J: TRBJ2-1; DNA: TGTGCCAGCAGTAAATACAGGGCGCTTTCCTACAATGAGCAGTTCTTC; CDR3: CASSKYRALSYNEQFF
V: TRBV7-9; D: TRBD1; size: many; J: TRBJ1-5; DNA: TGTGCCAGCAGCTTAAGTGGTCAGGGGGCCCAGCCCCAGCATTTT; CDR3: CASSLSGQGAQPQHF
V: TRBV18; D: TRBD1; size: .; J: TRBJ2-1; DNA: TGTGCCAGCTCACAAGGACAGGGACACAACAATGAGCAGTTCTTC; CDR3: CASSQGQGHNNEQFF
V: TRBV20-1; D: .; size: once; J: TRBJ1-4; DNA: TGCAGTGCTAGAGATAATAGGCGAAAACTGTTTTTT; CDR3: CSARDNRRKLFF
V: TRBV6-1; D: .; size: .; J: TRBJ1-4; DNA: TGTGCCAGCAGTCCCTCCCCCAGGCCTAATGAAAAACTGTTTTTT; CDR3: CASSPSPRPNEKLFF
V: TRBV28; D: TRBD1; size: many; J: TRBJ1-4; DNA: TGTGCCAGCAGTCCCCGACAGGGCTCTGAAAAACTGTTTTTT; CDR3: CASSPRQGSEKLFF
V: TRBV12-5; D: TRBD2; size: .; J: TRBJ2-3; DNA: TGTGCTAGTGCCTCCAGCGGGAAGAGCACAGATACGCAGTATTTT; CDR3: CASASSGKSTDTQYF
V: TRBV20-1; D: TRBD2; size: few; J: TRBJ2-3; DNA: TGCAGTGCTAGAGATCCGGCCAGCGGGGCGTTAGATACGCAGTATTTT; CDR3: CSARDPASGALDTQYF
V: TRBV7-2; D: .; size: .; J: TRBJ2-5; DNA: TGTGCCAGCAGCTTGGTACCGGGGTTCGGGGAGACCCAGTACTTC; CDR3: CASSLVPGFGETQYF